The entry that follows covers one TCR beta chain sequence. PBMCs were CFSE-labeled and cultured for about six days with peptide pools at about 1 ug/mL each. The sort collected unfixed, live, CD56-CD19-CD16-CD3+CD4+ CFSE-low proliferating CD4 T cells. Germline V lookup: CDR1 MNHNS, CDR2 SASEGT. The CDR3 loop spans 15 amino acids. Trimming cost V 8 bases and J 3 bases; bases outside gene matches: 11. This sample is part of a study of Japanese encephalitis immunity and Zika vaccine responses. Overall study context: ZPIV with alum, 5.0 ug, was given at weeks 0, 4 and 28.

Points from the study as a whole: Samples clustered by participant, suggesting no public TCRs were detected.

TCRdb re-analysed the 5' RACE reads in MiXCR, keeping a single row per CDR3 protein. The table includes about 1,600 distinct CDR3 sequences, about 6% detected once. The rearrangement joins TRBV6-1 to TRBJ1-1; 8 bases are a match to TRBD1. This TCR was sampled from an adult woman who received an inactivated Zika virus vaccine. The material sequenced was antigen-activated CD4+ T cells from blood, cultured, taken during a Zika inactivated vaccine study. This CDR3 reads CASGRDRSLYTEAFF. CDR3 coding DNA: TGTGCCAGCGGTAGGGACAGGAGCCTGTACACTGAAGCTTTCTTT.